The 18 T cell receptor beta chains below all came from one sample that was sequenced in a study of control samples from healthy donors and cancer patients. Sequencing was performed with immunoSEQ multiplex PCR; in TCRdb, only in-frame clones are kept and a portion is missing. The sample yields just over 150,000 clones, nearly 95% seen once. The sequenced sample consisted of blood. The source is a man aged 45 to 65 in good health.

The V and J genes are TRBV7-6 and TRBJ2-7; tentative D call: TRBD1 (6 bases). CDR1 is SGHVS and CDR2 is FNYEAQ in the germline V gene. Trimming cost V 4 bases and J 2 bases, with 15 bases left between them. The CDR3 runs to 15 residues. The CDR3: CASSSEGGFTYEQYF. The CDR3 nucleotides read TGTGCCAGCAGCTCGGAAGGGGGTTTTACCTACGAGCAGTACTTC. Full variable domain (outside the CDR3, taken from reference TRBV7-6 and TRBJ2-7): GAGVSQSPRYKVTKRGQDVALRCDPISGHVSLYWYRQALGQGPEFLTYFNYEAQQDKSGLPNDRFSAERPEGSISTLTIQRTEQRDSAMYRCASSSEGGFTYEQYFGPGTRLTVT.

The V call is TRBV5-6, the J call TRBJ1-1, with TRBD1 as a possible D gene (6 bases). V shed 0 bases and J shed 5 bases, with 11 bases lying between them. The CDR3 contains 14 residues. Germline assignment: CDR1 SGHDT and CDR2 YYEEEE. In DNA, the CDR3 is TGTGCCAGCAGCTTGGTGGGGGGCTTAACTGAAGCTTTCTTT. Amino acids: CASSLVGGLTEAFF.

This chain uses TRBV28 with TRBJ1-2, with unresolved D. V lost 8 bases to trimming and J lost 5 bases, with 12 bases between them. The CDR3 loop spans 12 amino acids. Germline-derived CDR1 and CDR2 are MDHEN and SYDVKM. The CDR3 reads CASLPPGYGYTF. CDR3 DNA sequence: TGTGCCAGCTTGCCCCCGGGGTATGGCTACACCTTC.

This clone was observed a single time. The CDR3 DNA follows: TGTGCCAGCAGCGCGGGGGCGGACTATGGCTACACCTTC. As protein: CASSAGADYGYTF. V gene TRBV11-2 combines with J gene TRBJ1-2, with D maybe TRBD1 (6 bases). The CDR3 extends over 13 amino acids. Trimming pared 5 bases from V and 3 bases from J, leaving 10 bases between. The germline V gene has CDR1 SGHAT and CDR2 FQNNGV.

This clone was counted once. The rearrangement uses TRBV4-2 and TRBJ2-7, with 9 bases aligning to TRBD1. The V segment lost 3 bases and the J segment 3 bases; nucleotides outside the gene matches: 6. Germline-derived CDR1 and CDR2 are LGHNA and YNFKEQ. The CDR3 runs to 15 residues. The CDR3: CASSHLTGGLYEQYF. Here the CDR3 DNA reads TGTGCCAGCAGCCACCTAACAGGGGGCCTCTACGAGCAGTACTTC.

This clone was seen once. The chain carries TRBV5-1 and TRBJ2-3; 8 bases match TRBD2. The CDR3 loop spans 16 amino acids. The junction had 7 bases not matched to a gene; V was cut back by 4 bases and J by 0 bases. CDR1 is SGHRS, CDR2 YFSETQ, per germline. This CDR3 is CASSIASGRSTDTQYF. The CDR3 region has the DNA TGCGCCAGCAGCATTGCTAGCGGGCGGAGCACAGATACGCAGTATTTT.

The chain recombines TRBV18 with TRBJ1-5, with 8 bases lining up with TRBD1. The CDR3 consists of 16 residues. Looked up from germline, CDR1 is KGHSH and CDR2 is LQKENI. Losses at the gene ends were 3 bases for V and 4 bases for J; bases not matched to a gene: 8. CDR3 in amino acids: CASSPRQGQWNQPQHF. Here the CDR3 DNA reads TGTGCCAGCTCACCCCGACAGGGGCAATGGAATCAGCCCCAGCATTTT.

The chain joins TRBV30 to TRBJ1-6; 8 bases match TRBD1. There are 12 residues in the CDR3. Trimming cost V 4 bases and J 7 bases; bases outside gene matches: 0. From germline, CDR1 is GTSNPN and CDR2 SVGIG (reference sequence). CDR3 DNA sequence: TGTGCCTGGAACAGGGGGAATTCACCCCTCCACTTT. This codes for CAWNRGNSPLHF.

The rearrangement links TRBV7-9 to TRBJ2-7; maybe TRBD1 (5 bases). CDR3 length: 14 residues. V gave up 3 bases and J gave up 6 bases, with 15 bases separating them. Germline V gives CDR1 SEHNR, CDR2 FQNEAQ (reference sequence). The CDR3 spells CASSFKDRLGEQYF. As DNA, the CDR3 is TGTGCCAGCAGCTTCAAAGACAGATTAGGCGAGCAGTACTTC.

The CDR3 is CATRTVPGETQYF. In DNA form, the CDR3 reads TGTGCCACCAGGACAGTCCCGGGGGAGACCCAGTACTTC. The chain recombines TRBV2 with TRBJ2-5, with D perhaps TRBD1 (6 bases). Per the germline V gene, CDR1 is SNHLY and CDR2 is FYNNEI. V lost 10 bases and J 5 bases, leaving 17 bases between the germline ends. The CDR3 extends over 13 amino acids.

This chain connects TRBV24-1 to TRBJ2-5; the match to TRBD2 covers 10 bases. This CDR3 spans 16 amino acids. Trimming cost V 5 bases and J 5 bases; bases outside gene matches: 10. Germline CDR1 KGHDR, CDR2 SFDVKD. Written as DNA, the CDR3 is TGTGCCACCAGTGCGTCAAGCGGGAGGGCTTTTGAGACCCAGTACTTC. Translated: CATSASSGRAFETQYF.

In nucleotides, the CDR3 is TGTGCCAGCTCACCAGGGACAGGGAATGAAAAACTGTTTTTT. Translated, it gives CASSPGTGNEKLFF. The rearrangement links TRBV18 to TRBJ1-4, with 9 nucleotides matching TRBD1. This CDR3 is built from 14 residues. In germline, CDR1 is KGHSH, CDR2 LQKENI. The junction had 0 bases not matched to a gene; V was cut back by 2 bases and J by 5 bases.

J is TRBJ2-2 and V is TRBV10-2, with D hard to call. Germline lookup yields CDR1 WSHSY and CDR2 SAAADI. The CDR3 has 13 residues. Trimming removed 6 bases from V and 1 base from J, with 6 bases in between. The CDR3 spells CASRIRNTGELFF. CDR3 DNA sequence: TGCGCCAGCAGGATCAGGAACACCGGGGAGCTGTTTTTT.

The chain couples TRBV7-9 to TRBJ2-5, with TRBD2 matching over 7 bases. J was trimmed by 5 bases and V by 0 bases; bases with no gene match: 9. Germline-derived CDR1 and CDR2 are SEHNR and FQNEAQ (reference sequence). This CDR3 spans 16 amino acids. The CDR3 DNA reads TGTGCCAGCAGCTTAGCTTCGGGACTAACAATGGAGACCCAGTACTTC. Its translation is CASSLASGLTMETQYF.

This chain uses TRBV9 with TRBJ1-3, with D unresolved. V lost 1 base and J lost 0, with 5 bases in between. CDR1 and CDR2 (germline): SGDLS, YYNGEE. This CDR3 contains 14 residues. The CDR3 here is CASSVQNSGNTIYF. The DNA for the CDR3 is TGTGCCAGCAGCGTACAAAACTCTGGAAACACCATATATTTT.

The V call is TRBV7-8, the J call TRBJ2-1, with D perhaps TRBD1 or TRBD2 (6 bases each). This CDR3 comprises 14 residues. V gave up 7 bases and J gave up 7 bases, with 17 bases separating them. Germline CDR1 is SGHVS and CDR2 is FQNEAQ. CDR3 sequence (DNA): TGTGCCAGCACCGGGTCTCTAGGGGGGAATGAGCAGTTCTTC. Translating it yields CASTGSLGGNEQFF.

This clone was observed a single time. The chain is built from TRBV6-4 and TRBJ1-5, with a possible D match to TRBD1 (5 bases). V was cut by 0 bases and J by 5 bases, with 5 bases left in between. CDR1 is MRHNA, CDR2 SNTAGT, per germline. This CDR3 is 13 amino acids long. CDR3 nucleotides: TGTGCCAGCAGTGACTCGGGGGATCAGCCCCAGCATTTT. Translating it yields CASSDSGDQPQHF.

The V gene is TRBV9, the J gene TRBJ2-1, with TRBD2 matching 7 bases. Germline CDR1 reads SGDLS; CDR2 reads YYNGEE. The CDR3 consists of 14 residues. Trimming took 0 bases from V and 7 from J; bases not matched to a gene: 4. This CDR3 reads CASSVELGGNEQFF. CDR3 DNA sequence: TGTGCCAGCAGCGTAGAGCTGGGAGGGAATGAGCAGTTCTTC.